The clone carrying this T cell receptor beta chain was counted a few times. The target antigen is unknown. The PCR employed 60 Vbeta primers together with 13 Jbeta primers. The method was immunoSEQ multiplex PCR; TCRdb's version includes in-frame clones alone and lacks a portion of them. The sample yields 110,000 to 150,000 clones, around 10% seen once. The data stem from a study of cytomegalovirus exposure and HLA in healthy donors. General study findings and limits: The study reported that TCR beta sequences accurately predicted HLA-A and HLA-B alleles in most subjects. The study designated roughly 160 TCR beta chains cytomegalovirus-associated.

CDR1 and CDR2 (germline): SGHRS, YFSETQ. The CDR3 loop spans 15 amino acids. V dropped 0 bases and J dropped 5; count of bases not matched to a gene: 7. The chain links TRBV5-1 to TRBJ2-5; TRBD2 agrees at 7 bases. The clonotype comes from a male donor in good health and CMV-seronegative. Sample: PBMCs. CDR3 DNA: TGCGCCAGCAGCTTGGCCGGGGACTATAGCGAGACCCAGTACTTC. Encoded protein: CASSLAGDYSETQYF.